The entry that follows covers one TCR beta chain sequence. The data belong to a study of blood T cell repertoires in COVID-19. The overall study: T cells, B-cell-depleted T cells, or PBMCs provided the cDNA or gDNA that served as material.

The CDR3 extends over 12 amino acids. From germline, CDR1 is LNHDA and CDR2 SQIVND (reference sequence). Trimming pared 3 bases from V and 2 bases from J, leaving 4 bases between. Authors' analysis steps: Reference gene primer amplification gave nucleated cell count estimates. Only in-frame clones appear in the TCRdb table, and some are missing; sequencing was by immunoSEQ multiplex PCR. D and trimming come from the DNA, and the V and J calls and clone size come from that table. In the table there are more than 250,000 clones, 89% of which are singletons. The sequenced material came from peripheral blood. The chain employs TRBV19 and TRBJ1-1, with D unresolved. This clonotype originated in a man aged 18 to 29 who had recovered from COVID-19. The CDR3 DNA follows: TGTGCCAGTAGTATTAGCAACACTGAAGCTTTCTTT. The encoded protein is CASSISNTEAFF.